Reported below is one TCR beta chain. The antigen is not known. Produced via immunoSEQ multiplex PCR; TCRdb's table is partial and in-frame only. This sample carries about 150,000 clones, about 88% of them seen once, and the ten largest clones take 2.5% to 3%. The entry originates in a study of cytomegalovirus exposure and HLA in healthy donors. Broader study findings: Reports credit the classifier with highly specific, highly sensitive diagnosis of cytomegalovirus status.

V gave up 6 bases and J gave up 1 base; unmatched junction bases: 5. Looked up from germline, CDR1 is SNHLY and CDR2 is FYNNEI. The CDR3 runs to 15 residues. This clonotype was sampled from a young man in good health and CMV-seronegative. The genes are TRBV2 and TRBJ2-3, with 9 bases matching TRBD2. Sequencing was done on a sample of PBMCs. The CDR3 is CASRNLAGGTDTQYF. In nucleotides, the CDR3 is TGTGCCAGCAGGAACTTAGCGGGGGGCACAGATACGCAGTATTTT.